The source of this T cell receptor (beta chain) is a study of beta chain features in type 1 diabetes. Expressed TCRB transcripts were sequenced after all isolated RNA was converted to cDNA. Assay used: immunoSEQ multiplex PCR; TCRdb lists only in-frame clones, some missing. The table lists approximately 270,000 clones, more than 13% of them singletons, with about 0.016% in the top ten. Whole-study findings and limits: Compared with healthy donors, patients appeared to share more similar naive, central memory and regulatory TCRB repertoires. Shorter TCRB CDR3s, moderately but significantly so, were found in Type 1 diabetes patients in all four CD4+ subsets. Patients with type 1 diabetes carried fewer insertions and had more deletions at their VDJ junctions.

Germline loops: CDR1 SGHTA, CDR2 FQGTGA. The CDR3 is 14 residues long. The V and J ends lost 4 bases and 2 bases respectively, with 11 bases between them. A CD45RO/CCR7/CD25/CD127/CD95/CD27 panel sorted naive, central memory, regulatory and stem cell-like memory CD4+ cells. This clone appeared a single time. Its matching antigen is unknown. The V and J genes are TRBV7-3 and TRBJ1-2; D call uncertain. This clonotype was sampled from a man aged 25-45 years with type 1 diabetes. The sample comprised naive CD4+ T cells from blood. In DNA form, the CDR3 reads TGTGCCAGCAGCTCCACACCGGGGAACTATGGCTACACCTTC. Its protein product is CASSSTPGNYGYTF. Together with reference TRBV7-3 and TRBJ1-2, the CDR3 gives the full variable domain: GAGVSQTPSNKVTEKGKYVELRCDPISGHTALYWYRQSLGQGPEFLIYFQGTGAADDSGLPNDRFFAVRPEGSVSTLKIQRTERGDSAVYLCASSSTPGNYGYTFGSGTRLTVV.